This T cell receptor beta chain was found in a study of technical replicates of blood from a handful of donors (dated by TCRdb to 2017 to 2019). The library was generated by the immunoSEQ multiplex PCR assay. TCRdb holds this immuneACCESS table with in-frame rearrangements only. Some clones are missing; in checked studies, unresolved V genes explain under half, and the rest has no known cause. In this sample the table shows some 14,000 clones, approximately 81% of which occur a single time. The ten largest clonotypes hold over 9.5% of the sample. This clone was observed once. What antigen it recognizes has not been identified. Base-call qualities are not available, and no considerably larger clone is one nucleotide away. From the cysteine up to the phenylalanine, the CDR3 has a length of 15 residues. Kept here is only the CDR3 DNA, which spans 45 bases and is read in frame from base 1. CDR1 and CDR2, looked up from the germline V gene, are KGHSH and LQKENI. Ends trimmed: V by 1 base, J by 7 bases; bases unmatched to a gene: 3.

The sequencing input was PBMCs. The sequence joins TRBV18 to TRBJ1-3, and 11 bases in between align with TRBD1. The receptor was isolated from a human donor in good health. The CDR3 reads as follows: CASSPLRDRGNTIYF. The DNA reads TGTGCCAGCTCACCACTCAGGGACAGGGGGAACACCATATATTTT.